These T cell receptor beta chains were read from a single sample in a study of blood T cell repertoires in COVID-19. The repertoire was sequenced with immunoSEQ multiplex PCR; TCRdb's copy has only in-frame clones and lacks some. The sample has some 360,000 clones, over 85% seen once; the top ten hold just under 4%. Sequenced material: peripheral blood. These receptor sequences come from a woman aged 60-75 years with COVID-19, enrolled during active disease. Both conserved end residues are trimmed from each CDR3.

CDR3,V
ASSPPDRAEQY,TRBV18
ASSAQGIRNTIY,TRBV3-1/TRBV3-2
ASSATTGGKRVRTNEQF,TRBV9
ASSRRTGDDEKLF,TRBV5-1
ASSIFVNTEAF,TRBV19
ASSQMGGGTDTQY,TRBV3-1/TRBV3-2
ASSPQGQGANGYT,TRBV18
ASRLALVGCRAF,TRBV12-2
ASSYAEYNEQF,TRBV6-5
ASSRTGNTEAF,TRBV7-3
ASSSQGQGNIQY,TRBV2
ASLTPTGGTEAF,TRBV28
ASSLIARTEAF,TRBV6-5
ASSKLAGVKAYEQY,TRBV19
ASRSGFHLVGSGNTIY,TRBV19
ASSRTSGGANEQF,TRBV5-1
ASSRRQGAGNQPQH,TRBV6-6
ASMDRVGRQPQH,TRBV19
AVRDNPIYGYT,TRBV19
ASSSPGQGSYEQY,TRBV27
ASSQDLASYGYT,TRBV4-2
ATSDLPGGCFYQKQETQY,TRBV24-1
ASSGTGASNQPQH,TRBV2
ASRLSGTDTQY,TRBV27
ASSTGQGLIRTTEAF,TRBV18
ASSYGTNTEAF,TRBV6-5
ASSLALGQQNSPLH,TRBV7-2
ASSRQETQY,TRBV5-1